Listed below are T cell receptor beta chains from one sample, sequenced in a study of CD8 T cells in Susac syndrome. Via MiXCR, TCRdb re-called the immunoSEQ multiplex PCR reads, giving one row per CDR3 protein. Of fewer than 200,000 distinct CDR3 sequences in the sample, about 94% are singletons; the top ten hold around 0.1%. Sequenced: CD4+ T cells from PBMCs. The receptors come from a human donor in good health. Both conserved end residues are part of each CDR3. Each record gives: V gene, CDR3 protein.

>TRBV7-2
CASRRDLAYEQYF
>TRBV15
CATSRGTAPDTQYF
>TRBV5-1
CASRAEGSSYNEQFF
>TRBV30
CAWSQRGDQPQHF
>TRBV20-1
CSARGKGYNEQFF
>TRBV19
CASSIQSGTGLGGQFF
>TRBV6-2/TRBV6-3
CASRRQGITQPQHF
>TRBV16
CASSQPTVINTEAFF
>TRBV20-1
CSASVGWTATNEKLFF
>TRBV20-1
CSAIAVGYEQYF
>TRBV29-1
CSVVTGAWTEAFF
>TRBV2
CASSVQLNEKLFF
>TRBV29-1
CSVRGTGGSGEKLFF
>TRBV4-2
CASSQIGGSTYGYTF
>TRBV2
CASRGDRLGNQPQHF
>TRBV12-3/TRBV12-4
CASSFSAKGRTEAFF
>TRBV2
CASSAILGQGAGELFF
>TRBV5-1
CASSLGRPSALAYNEQFF
>TRBV10-3
CAISEADRGWQFF
>TRBV7-9
CASSPVNFNYGYTF
>TRBV2
CASSRPGTIYTGELFF
>TRBV6-1
CASSQGSAGNTIYF
>TRBV7-9
CASSPRESQYF
>TRBV19
CASSIGTKGRGSPLHF
>TRBV6-6
CASSSSSPAFF
>TRBV30
CAWRPSMNTEAFF
>TRBV6-5
CASRSGTVAYNEQFF
>TRBV5-1
CASSLSLAYEQYF
>TRBV18
CASSPTGSSGANVLTF
>TRBV29-1
CSVREGGPRNTEAFF
>TRBV2
CASSEIGRPTLGANVLTF
>TRBV13
CASSLALGNYGYTF
>TRBV20-1
CSARDQSAAYNEQFF
>TRBV28
CASAGQGIDQPQHF
>TRBV28
CASSLIGQVLNQPQHF
>TRBV30
CASSGALANVLTF
>TRBV28
CASSFAGGLDTF
>TRBV4-1
CASSQHLDSRTDTQYF
>TRBV7-3
CASSLRASGANEQFF
>TRBV3-1
CASSQTTSNTEAFF
>TRBV29-1
CSVGGKGDGYTF
>TRBV6-1
CASSLNLNRVNTGELFF
>TRBV28
CASRDRSGANVLTF
>TRBV2
CASTRQGSYNSPLHF
>TRBV29-1
CSVDLGRGFYEQYF
>TRBV3-1
CASSHRRNSPLHF
>TRBV3-1
CASSVGPLSYNSPLHF
>TRBV7-8
CASSPRGGRVPYGYTF
>TRBV5-1
CASSPYQGPNTEAFF